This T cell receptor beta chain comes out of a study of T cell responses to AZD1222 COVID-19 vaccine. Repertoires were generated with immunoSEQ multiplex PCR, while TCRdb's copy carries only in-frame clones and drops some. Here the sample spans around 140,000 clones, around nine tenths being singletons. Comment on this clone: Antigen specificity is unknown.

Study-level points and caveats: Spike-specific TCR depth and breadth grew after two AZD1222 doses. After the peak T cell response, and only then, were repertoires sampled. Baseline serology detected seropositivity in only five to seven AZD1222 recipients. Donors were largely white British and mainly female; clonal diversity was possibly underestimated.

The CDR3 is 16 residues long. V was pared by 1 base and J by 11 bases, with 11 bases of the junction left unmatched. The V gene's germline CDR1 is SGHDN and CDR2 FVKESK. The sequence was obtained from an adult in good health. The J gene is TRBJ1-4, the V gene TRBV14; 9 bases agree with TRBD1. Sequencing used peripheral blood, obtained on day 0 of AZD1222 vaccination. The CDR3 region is CASSQVRGQGEWKLFF. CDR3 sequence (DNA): TGTGCCAGCAGCCAAGTCAGGGGACAGGGAGAGTGGAAACTGTTTTTT.